The TCR beta chain under discussion was sequenced for a study of human T cells and chemical hapten exposure (dated by TCRdb to the early 2020s). Notes on the research overall: For sensitization, 2% DPC in acetone was applied to a 2 cm by 2 cm area of upper inner arm skin. Patch tests used Finn chambers with 0.01% DPC on the upper back, scored after 6 days by International Contact Dermatitis Research Group standards. Blood for TCR sequencing was provided by twenty-nine alopecia patients at one to four time points (pre-sensitization, 2, 6 and 24 weeks). Alopecia areata with under or over 50% scalp involvement, alopecia totalis and alopecia universalis were represented in the patient cohort, which was mostly female. The libraries were sequenced as a pool, and the TCR yield per sample differed mostly because of small variations in library volumes within the pool. Patients additionally received weekly therapeutic DPC doses to the scalp throughout the approximately 24-week study period. Blood was sampled from patients pre-sensitization (week 0) and at 2, 6 and about 24 weeks after DPC sensitization. Peripheral blood TCR repertoire changes were tracked in vivo in alopecia patients during primary and secondary sensitization to the hapten diphenylcyclopropenone (DPC). What the work shows at the level of the full study, not this receptor alone: The number of TCRs above 1 in 1000 frequency did not change with DPC sensitization; there was no evidence of global repertoire structure alterations. Alopecia, a presumed autoimmune disease, was present in all patients, so the immune response of the patients might differ from that of healthy individuals. Expanded TCRs formed significantly more large CDR3 similarity clusters than pre-sensitization or healthy control sets, consistent with antigen-driven responses. After repeated subsampling, changes were observed in the strength of the expansion versus patch-test correlation and in the threshold at which the correlation became significant. Patch test score correlated positively with the number of PT1 expanded TCRs, reaching significance at thresholds 8, 16 and 32 but not at 4.

What the time point label conveys for this sample: patch test 3, about 24 weeks after DPC sensitization. What this sample's treatment or condition label stands for: therapeutic diphenylcyclopropenone sensitization with weekly scalp DPC. Blood at each patch-test visit was drawn before the patch test was applied. Eligible patients were aged 18 to 70, diagnosed with alopecia, deemed suitable for DPC therapy, and excluded if pregnant. Total RNA was extracted from unfractionated whole blood collected in Tempus Blood RNA tubes. The receptor library was made with RACE. Sequencing took place on a NextSeq 500. During library preparation, unique molecular identifiers were attached to individual cDNA molecules so that TCRs could be counted quantitatively and reproducibly. From each blood RNA sample, both TCR alpha and TCR beta chains were sequenced. The original methods were these. A median of about 100,000 TCRs per sample was observed, with a range of about 23,224 to 690,600. The Decombinator software suite was used to annotate the V, J and CDR3 of the TCR reads. For PS versus PT1 abundance plots, all samples were subsampled to the same number of TCRs (28,000). Expanded TCRs were defined as absent before sensitization and observed at least eight times at the 2-week time point. TCRdb reprocessed the public reads (quality trimming at Q25 with fastp, clone calling with MiXCR) and kept in-frame beta chains. Rows with one shared CDR3 protein collapse into an entry with the most common genes and DNA. In this record, the V and J calls reflect TCRdb's handling and not the investigators' own analysis. The sample includes 150,000 to 200,000 distinct CDR3 sequences, with approximately 24% observed a single time. The ten largest clones represent 2.5% of the sample.

Turning to this clonotype: The target of this receptor is not known. No quality values exist for individual bases; no much larger clone is one base distant.

The sequenced sample was whole blood, obtained in connection with sensitization to the hapten diphenylcyclopropenone (DPC). The TCR was taken from a woman aged 40 to 50 with alopecia areata. Some clones in this sample may be carry-over from other donors' samples.

The DNA sequence follows: TGTGCCAGCAGTTACCGGGGACAGGGACCTGAAGCTTTCTTT. This sequence encodes CASSYRGQGPEAFF. The chain joins TRBV6-5 to TRBJ1-1, and 9 junction bases match TRBD1. Per the germline V gene, MNHEY is the CDR1 and SVGAGI is the CDR2. V trim: 2 bases; J trim: 6 bases; unmatched bases: 4. Measured from the cysteine to the phenylalanine, the CDR3 is 14 residues long. Just CDR3 DNA is preserved here, 42 bases in frame from base 1.